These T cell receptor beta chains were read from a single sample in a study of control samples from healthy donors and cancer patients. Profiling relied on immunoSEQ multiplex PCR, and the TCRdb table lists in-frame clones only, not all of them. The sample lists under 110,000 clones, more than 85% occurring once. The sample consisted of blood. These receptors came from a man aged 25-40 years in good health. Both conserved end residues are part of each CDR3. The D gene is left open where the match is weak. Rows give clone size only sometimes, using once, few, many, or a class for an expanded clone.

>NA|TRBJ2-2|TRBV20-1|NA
CSASGPGRERLDGELFF
TGCAGTGCTAGTGGTCCGGGGCGAGAAAGATTAGACGGGGAGCTGTTTTTT
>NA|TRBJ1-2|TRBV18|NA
CASSPARDTNYGYTF
TGTGCCAGCTCACCAGCGAGGGACACTAACTATGGCTACACCTTC
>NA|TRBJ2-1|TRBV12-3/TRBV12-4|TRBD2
CASRGLAGGEQFF
TGTGCCAGCAGGGGACTAGCGGGCGGCGAGCAGTTCTTC
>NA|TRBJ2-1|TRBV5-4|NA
CASSPRDGDHEQFF
TGTGCCAGCAGCCCCCGCGACGGCGACCACGAGCAGTTCTTC
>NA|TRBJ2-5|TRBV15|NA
CATSREGASQETQYF
TGTGCCACCAGCAGAGAAGGGGCGTCCCAAGAGACCCAGTACTTC
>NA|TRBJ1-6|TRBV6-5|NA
CASSRQGRFSPLHF
TGTGCCAGCAGCCGTCAGGGAAGGTTTTCACCCCTCCACTTT
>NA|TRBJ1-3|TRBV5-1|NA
CASSFGSISGNTIYF
TGCGCCAGCAGCTTTGGCAGTATCTCTGGAAACACCATATATTTT
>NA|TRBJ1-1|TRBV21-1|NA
CASSPGDYLPGAFF
TGTGCCAGCAGCCCTGGGGACTACCTGCCTGGGGCTTTCTTT
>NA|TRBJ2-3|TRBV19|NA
CASIRDGSSTDTQYF
TGTGCCAGTATTCGGGACGGTTCTAGCACAGATACGCAGTATTTT
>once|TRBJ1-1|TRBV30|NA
CAWSGRVSTEAFF
TGTGCCTGGAGTGGCAGGGTTTCCACTGAAGCTTTCTTT
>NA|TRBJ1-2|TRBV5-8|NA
CASSLWAGRTNYGYTF
TGTGCCAGCAGCTTGTGGGCGGGGCGGACTAACTATGGCTACACCTTC
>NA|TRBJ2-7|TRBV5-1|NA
CASSSQGRSSYEQYF
TGCGCCAGCAGCTCCCAAGGGCGAAGCTCCTACGAGCAGTACTTC
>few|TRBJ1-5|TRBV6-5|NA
CASRPGGDNQPQHF
TGTGCCAGCAGACCCGGGGGCGACAATCAGCCCCAGCATTTT
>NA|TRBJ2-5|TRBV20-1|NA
CSASTETQYF
TGCAGTGCTAGCACAGAGACCCAGTACTTC
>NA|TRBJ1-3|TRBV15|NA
CATSRDLIGQRSGNTIYF
TGTGCCACCAGCAGAGATCTAATCGGACAGCGCTCTGGAAACACCATATATTTT
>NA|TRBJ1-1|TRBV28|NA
CASRPILNVGLPFF
TGTGCCAGCCGTCCGATTTTGAACGTTGGATTACCTTTCTTT
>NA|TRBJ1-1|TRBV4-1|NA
CASSQETAMNTEAFF
TGCGCCAGCAGCCAAGAGACAGCGATGAACACTGAAGCTTTCTTT
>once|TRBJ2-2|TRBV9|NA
CASSVGVVGLSNTGELFF
TGTGCCAGCAGCGTAGGGGTGGTCGGACTTTCGAACACCGGGGAGCTGTTTTTT
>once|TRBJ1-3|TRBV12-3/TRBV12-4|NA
CASSLLGNTIYF
TGTGCCAGCAGTTTACTTGGGAACACCATATATTTT
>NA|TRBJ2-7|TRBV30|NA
CAWTGRASYEQYF
TGTGCCTGGACAGGCCGGGCCTCCTACGAGCAGTACTTC
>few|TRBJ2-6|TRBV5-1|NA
CASSLVPGSGANVLTF
TGCGCCAGCAGCTTGGTTCCGGGCTCTGGGGCCAACGTCCTGACTTTC
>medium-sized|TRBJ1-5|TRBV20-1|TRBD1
CSASSRGPKQPQHF
TGCAGTGCTAGTTCCAGGGGGCCGAAACAGCCCCAGCATTTT
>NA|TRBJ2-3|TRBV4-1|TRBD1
CASSHRPYRGQSTDTQYF
TGCGCCAGCAGCCACAGACCTTACAGGGGGCAAAGCACAGATACGCAGTATTTT
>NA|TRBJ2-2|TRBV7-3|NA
CASSVGRGGELFF
TGTGCCAGCAGCGTAGGTAGAGGCGGGGAGCTGTTTTTT
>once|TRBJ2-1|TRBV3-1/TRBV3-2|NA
CASSHLGLEQFF
TGTGCCAGCAGCCACCTCGGACTGGAGCAGTTCTTC
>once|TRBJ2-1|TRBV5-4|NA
CASSLAVNEQFF
TGTGCCAGCAGCTTGGCTGTGAATGAGCAGTTCTTC
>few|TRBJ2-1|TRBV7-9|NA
CASTPSYNEQFF
TGTGCCAGCACTCCCTCCTACAATGAGCAGTTCTTC
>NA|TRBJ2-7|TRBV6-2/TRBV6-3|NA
CASSYRGWHEQYF
TGTGCCAGCAGTTACAGGGGCTGGCACGAGCAGTACTTC
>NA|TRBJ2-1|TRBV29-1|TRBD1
CSVDDRGANEQFF
TGCAGCGTTGATGACAGGGGGGCGAATGAGCAGTTCTTC
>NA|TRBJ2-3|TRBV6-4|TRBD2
CATSGAGGLTDTQYF
TGTGCCACCTCCGGGGCGGGGGGGCTGACAGATACGCAGTATTTT
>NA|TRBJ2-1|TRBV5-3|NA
CARSSGGSLSYNEQFF
TGTGCCAGAAGCTCCGGGGGCTCTCTCTCCTACAATGAGCAGTTCTTC
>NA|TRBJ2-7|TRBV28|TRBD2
CASSSPTSGNNEQYF
TGTGCCAGCAGTTCCCCGACTAGCGGGAACAACGAGCAGTACTTC